Presented here are 28 T cell receptor beta chains from one specimen sequenced in a study of cytomegalovirus exposure and HLA in healthy donors. Researchers ran the PCR with 60 Vbeta and 13 Jbeta primers. Clones were sequenced by immunoSEQ multiplex PCR, and TCRdb holds only the in-frame ones, with some missing. The sample shows 120,000 to 150,000 clones, 76% of them seen only once. Sequencing input: PBMCs. These receptors all stem from a woman aged 40 to 49 in good health and CMV-seronegative.

This clone was seen a handful of times. This rearrangement joins TRBV5-1 to TRBJ1-4, with D possibly matching TRBD1 (5 bases). With 1 base removed from V and 8 bases from J, the gap between germline ends came to 9 bases. The CDR3 length is 13 residues. Germline CDR1 reads SGHRS; CDR2 reads YFSETQ. As DNA, the CDR3 is TGCGCCAGCAGCTTGACGGACACCGAAAAACTGTTTTTT. Translation gives CASSLTDTEKLFF.

This clone was found a few times. The chain is built from TRBV6-1 and TRBJ2-7; tentative D call: TRBD1 (5 bases). Deletions cut 2 bases from V and 10 bases from J, with 15 bases between. Germline assignment: CDR1 MNHNS and CDR2 SASEGT. CDR3 length: 13 residues. The CDR3 reads CASSESFQGFQYF. CDR3 nucleotide sequence: TGTGCCAGCAGTGAATCTTTTCAGGGTTTCCAGTACTTC.

The V call is TRBV7-6, the J call TRBJ2-3; D call uncertain. Trimming removed 1 base at V and 4 bases at J, with 9 bases between. Germline V gene sequence: CDR1 SGHVS, CDR2 FNYEAQ. The CDR3 consists of 14 residues. The CDR3 DNA reads as TGTGCCAGCAGCTTAGGGGCAGTCCCAGATACGCAGTATTTT. Amino acid sequence: CASSLGAVPDTQYF.

This clone was detected a few times. V gene TRBV27 combines with J gene TRBJ1-6; tentative D call: TRBD1 (5 bases). Between the trimmed V and J ends, which lost 5 bases and 4 bases, there was a span of 9 bases. Germline CDR1 is MNHEY and CDR2 is SMNVEV (reference sequence). This CDR3 spans 14 amino acids. The CDR3 here is CASSHQGYNSPLHF. The DNA for the CDR3 is TGTGCCAGCAGTCACCAGGGTTATAATTCACCCCTCCACTTT.

The chain employs TRBV28 and TRBJ1-5, with TRBD1 identical over 9 bases. V trimming: 3 bases; J trimming: 6 bases; junction bases outside the gene matches: 9. In germline, CDR1 is MDHEN, CDR2 SYDVKM. The CDR3 sequence is 16 residues long. The CDR3 loop is CASSLVSGTGTQPQHF. The CDR3 DNA reads as TGTGCCAGCAGTTTGGTCTCGGGGACAGGGACTCAGCCCCAGCATTTT. Together with reference TRBV28 and TRBJ1-5, the CDR3 gives the full variable domain: DVKVTQSSRYLVKRTGEKVFLECVQDMDHENMFWYRQDPGLGLRLIYFSYDVKMKEKGDIPEGYSVSREKKERFSLILESASTNQTSMYLCASSLVSGTGTQPQHFGDGTRLSIL.

This chain connects TRBV11-2 to TRBJ1-2; D not resolved. V gave up 0 bases and J gave up 4 bases, with 9 bases separating them. Germline CDR1 SGHAT, CDR2 FQNNGV. The CDR3 has 14 residues. CDR3 loop: CASSLDLRFYGYTF. The CDR3 DNA sequence: TGTGCCAGCAGCTTAGACTTACGGTTCTATGGCTACACCTTC.

This chain joins TRBV4-1 and TRBJ2-3, with 7 nucleotides matching TRBD2. This CDR3 has 17 amino acids. Germline V gene sequence: CDR1 MGHRA, CDR2 YSYEKL. The ends lost 3 bases at V and 0 bases at J; junction bases unmatched: 9. The CDR3 DNA sequence: TGCGCCAGCAGCCATCCGGGAGGCCTTTCGAGCACAGATACGCAGTATTTT. It is translated as CASSHPGGLSSTDTQYF.

The V gene is TRBV19, the J gene TRBJ1-1, with 7 bases lining up with TRBD1. The germline CDR1 and CDR2 sequences are LNHDA and SQIVND (reference sequence). Germline trimming cut 10 bases from V and 7 bases from J; bases unmatched to any gene: 9. This CDR3 is 12 amino acids long. The CDR3 sequence: CAIIKPGGEAFF. The CDR3 coding sequence is TGTGCCATTATTAAGCCAGGGGGTGAAGCTTTCTTT.

This clone appeared a single time. This chain links TRBV28 with TRBJ2-7; 8 nucleotides agree with TRBD1. V trimming: 4 bases; J trimming: 5 bases; junction bases outside the gene matches: 7. This CDR3 spans 14 amino acids. Germline-derived CDR1 and CDR2 are MDHEN and SYDVKM. CDR3 region: CASSSAGGTHEQYF. DNA for the CDR3: TGTGCCAGCAGTTCAGCAGGGGGCACGCACGAGCAGTACTTC.

The rearrangement uses TRBV5-1 and TRBJ1-2; 7 bases match TRBD1. CDR3 size: 16 residues. Germline CDR1 and CDR2: SGHRS and YFSETQ. V dropped 2 bases and J dropped 0; count of bases not matched to a gene: 7. The CDR3 here is CASSLGQATANYGYTF. The CDR3 nucleotides read TGCGCCAGCAGCTTAGGACAGGCGACAGCTAACTATGGCTACACCTTC.

This sequence joins TRBV10-1 and TRBJ2-3; TRBD2 aligns across 9 bases. The CDR3 length is 15 residues. V was pared by 6 bases and J by 0 bases, with 4 bases of the junction left unmatched. In germline, CDR1 is WNHNN, CDR2 SYGVQD (reference sequence). As DNA, the CDR3 is TGCGCCAGCAGCTCTAGCGGGGCTAGCACAGATACGCAGTATTTT. It specifies CASSSSGASTDTQYF.

This clone was picked up a small number of times. The rearrangement uses TRBV6-4 and TRBJ2-1; 7 bases match TRBD2. Looked up from germline, CDR1 is MRHNA and CDR2 is SNTAGT. This CDR3 spans 16 amino acids. V lost 0 bases to trimming and J lost 4 bases; unmatched junction nucleotides: 6. In nucleotides, the CDR3 is TGTGCCAGCAGTGACTCTGCGGCGGGGGATTACAATGAGCAGTTCTTC. Translating it yields CASSDSAAGDYNEQFF.

The chain couples TRBV6-1 to TRBJ1-1; weak D call: TRBD1 (6 bases). The CDR3 is 17 residues long. The germline V gene has CDR1 MNHNS and CDR2 SASEGT. Trimming removed 4 bases at V and 3 bases at J, with 21 bases between. This CDR3 reads CASSATGQGGGDTEAFF. CDR3 nucleotide sequence: TGTGCCAGCAGTGCTACAGGGCAAGGGGGGGGTGACACTGAAGCTTTCTTT.

The J gene is TRBJ2-5, the V gene TRBV28; D unresolved. V was trimmed by 2 bases and J by 3 bases, leaving 10 bases between them. The germline CDR1 and CDR2 sequences are MDHEN and SYDVKM. CDR3 length equals 14 residues. The CDR3, as DNA: TGTGCCAGCAGTTTAGGGTCTCGGGAAGAGACCCAGTACTTC. As protein: CASSLGSREETQYF.

This chain joins TRBV28 and TRBJ1-1; D is unclear. The CDR3 covers 15 residues. Looked up from germline, CDR1 is MDHEN and CDR2 is SYDVKM. V gave up 1 base and J gave up 0 bases, with 9 bases separating them. The CDR3 nucleotides are TGTGCCAGCAGTTTATTTCGCGGCATGAACACTGAAGCTTTCTTT. Translated, it gives CASSLFRGMNTEAFF.

The chain is built from TRBV6-6 and TRBJ2-3, with 8 bases that match TRBD1. The CDR3 length is 15 residues. Trimming cost V 8 bases and J 4 bases; bases outside gene matches: 11. Per germline, CDR1 MNHNY and CDR2 SVGAGI (reference sequence). CDR3 sequence reads: CASQTGGFWADTQYF. CDR3 DNA: TGTGCCAGCCAAACAGGGGGATTTTGGGCAGATACGCAGTATTTT.

The chain uses TRBV27 and TRBJ1-2; TRBD1 might be the D (5 bases). Germline lookup yields CDR1 MNHEY and CDR2 SMNVEV (reference sequence). The CDR3 length is 19 residues. V was pared by 4 bases and J by 1 base, with 25 bases between. The CDR3 sequence: CASSSLHRQQSNFNYGYTF. In DNA form, the CDR3 reads TGTGCCAGCAGTTCCTTACACCGACAGCAAAGCAATTTTAACTATGGCTACACCTTC.

The chain employs TRBV7-8 and TRBJ2-7; 12 bases are a match to TRBD2. The CDR3 spans 17 residues. The V segment lost 5 bases and the J segment 3 bases; nucleotides outside the gene matches: 11. Germline loops: CDR1 SGHVS, CDR2 FQNEAQ. CDR3 in DNA: TGTGCCAGCAGCCATGGGTTAGCGGGACTAGCGGGCTACGAGCAGTACTTC. Protein: CASSHGLAGLAGYEQYF.

This chain uses TRBV4-1 with TRBJ2-7; a possible D gene is TRBD2 (6 bases). The CDR3 covers 15 residues. Germline V CDR1 and CDR2: MGHRA, YSYEKL. V was shortened by 2 bases and J by 2 bases, with 13 bases between the two germline ends. The CDR3 sequence is CASSQSPSGAYEQYF. In nucleotides, the CDR3 is TGCGCCAGCAGCCAATCGCCGTCGGGGGCCTACGAGCAGTACTTC.

The J gene is TRBJ1-6, the V gene TRBV2; D uncertain. Germline-derived CDR1 and CDR2 are SNHLY and FYNNEI. V lost 7 bases to trimming and J lost 8 bases, with 15 bases between them. This CDR3 has 14 amino acids. Here the CDR3 DNA reads TGTGCCAGCAAACCACGGGGTTTTTATTCACCCCTCCACTTT. It yields the protein CASKPRGFYSPLHF. The complete variable domain, with remaining parts taken from reference TRBV2 and TRBJ1-6, reads EPEVTQTPSHQVTQMGQEVILRCVPISNHLYFYWYRQILGQKVEFLVSFYNNEISEKSEIFDDQFSVERPDGSNFTLKIRSTKLEDSAMYFCASKPRGFYSPLHFGNGTRLTVT.

The CDR3 nucleotides are TGTGCCAGCAGCCAAACTAAAACCTACGAGCAGTACTTC. This sequence encodes CASSQTKTYEQYF. The chain uses TRBV14 and TRBJ2-7; no firm D call. The CDR3 spans 13 residues. Germline loops: CDR1 SGHDN, CDR2 FVKESK. V was clipped by 2 bases and J by 2 bases, with 7 bases between them.

The chain couples TRBV11-2 to TRBJ2-7; D perhaps matches TRBD2 (5 bases). The CDR3 spans 15 residues. In germline, CDR1 is SGHAT, CDR2 FQNNGV. The V end lost 1 base, the J end lost 2 bases, and 12 bases lay between the germline ends. The CDR3 here is CASSLVGDGAYEQYF. The CDR3 DNA reads as TGTGCCAGCAGCTTAGTCGGTGACGGGGCCTACGAGCAGTACTTC.

This chain connects TRBV7-2 to TRBJ2-7, with 7 positions matching TRBD2. CDR3 length equals 13 residues. CDR1 is SGHTA, CDR2 FQGNSA, per germline. The V segment lost 2 bases and the J segment 2 bases; nucleotides outside the gene matches: 0. This CDR3 reads CASSLREAYEQYF. As DNA, the CDR3 is TGTGCCAGCAGCTTACGGGAGGCCTACGAGCAGTACTTC.

V gene TRBV5-1 combines with J gene TRBJ1-1; TRBD1 agrees at 9 bases. Germline V gene sequence: CDR1 SGHRS, CDR2 YFSETQ. V trimming: 10 bases; J trimming: 7 bases; junction bases outside the gene matches: 17. The CDR3 loop spans 15 amino acids. Here the CDR3 DNA reads TGCGCCTCGTCCCGGGACAGGGCCCCCAGTGGTGAAGCTTTCTTT. Translating it yields CASSRDRAPSGEAFF.

The chain couples TRBV7-9 to TRBJ2-7; possible D gene TRBD2, 5 bases. The length of the CDR3 is 14 residues. Between the trimmed V and J ends, which lost 1 base and 4 bases, there was a span of 11 bases. The germline CDR1 and CDR2 sequences are SEHNR and FQNEAQ (reference sequence). This chain's CDR3 is CASSLDLSGYEQYF. The CDR3 DNA is TGTGCCAGCAGCTTAGATTTATCGGGATACGAGCAGTACTTC. The variable domain in full, with the rest retrieved from reference TRBV7-9 and TRBJ2-7, is DTGVSQNPRHKITKRGQNVTFRCDPISEHNRLYWYRQTLGQGPEFLTYFQNEAQLEKSRLLSDRFSAERPKGSFSTLEIQRTEQGDSAMYLCASSLDLSGYEQYFGPGTRLTVT.

The chain uses TRBV19 and TRBJ2-3; 16 bases agree with TRBD2. Germline CDR1 reads LNHDA; CDR2 reads SQIVND (reference sequence). The length of the CDR3 is 21 residues. Trimming took 6 bases from V and 0 from J; bases not matched to a gene: 15. CDR3 region: CASSLGLAGGIHFTSTDTQYF. In DNA, the CDR3 is TGTGCCAGTAGCCTGGGACTAGCGGGGGGGATTCACTTTACTAGCACAGATACGCAGTATTTT.

The genes are TRBV2 and TRBJ1-2, with unresolved D. The CDR3 is made up of 13 amino acids. V gave up 1 base and J gave up 1 base, with 4 bases separating them. Germline V CDR1 and CDR2: SNHLY, FYNNEI. The CDR3 coding sequence is TGTGCCAGCAGTGAAGGGCTTAACTATGGCTACACCTTC. Amino acids: CASSEGLNYGYTF.

V and J are TRBV19 and TRBJ1-1; D is ambiguous. CDR3 length equals 15 residues. Germline values: CDR1 LNHDA, CDR2 SQIVND (reference sequence). Trimming cost V 1 base and J 3 bases, with 12 bases left between them. The CDR3 loop reads CASSIGSGLDTEAFF. The CDR3 DNA reads as TGTGCCAGTAGTATAGGTTCGGGTTTGGACACTGAAGCTTTCTTT.